The source of this T cell receptor (beta chain) is a study of blood T cell repertoires in COVID-19. The wider study: From T cells, B-cell-depleted T cells, or PBMCs came the material, which was cDNA or gDNA.

Everyone who took part was about 18 to 90 years old, and they came from about two dozen US areas. Original processing notes: Using reference gene primer amplification, nucleated cell counts were estimated. TCRdb's copy holds only in-frame clones and misses some; the assay was immunoSEQ multiplex PCR. D and trimming come from the DNA, and the V and J calls and clone size come from that table. Of 250,000 to 350,000 clones in the sample, more than 70% were seen once. The sequencing sample was made of PBMCs or T cells enriched from blood (not recorded which). This receptor was identified in a woman aged 25 to 39 who had recovered from COVID-19.

The CDR3 sequence is CAIKRQHRQGMNSPLHF. Here the CDR3 DNA reads TGTGCCATTAAACGACAACATAGACAGGGGATGAATTCACCCCTCCACTTT. This rearrangement joins TRBV19 to TRBJ1-6; 8 nucleotides agree with TRBD1. This CDR3 region has 17 residues. V shed 10 bases, J shed 7 bases, and the junction held 18 bases outside the gene matches. Germline loops: CDR1 LNHDA, CDR2 SQIVND (reference sequence).